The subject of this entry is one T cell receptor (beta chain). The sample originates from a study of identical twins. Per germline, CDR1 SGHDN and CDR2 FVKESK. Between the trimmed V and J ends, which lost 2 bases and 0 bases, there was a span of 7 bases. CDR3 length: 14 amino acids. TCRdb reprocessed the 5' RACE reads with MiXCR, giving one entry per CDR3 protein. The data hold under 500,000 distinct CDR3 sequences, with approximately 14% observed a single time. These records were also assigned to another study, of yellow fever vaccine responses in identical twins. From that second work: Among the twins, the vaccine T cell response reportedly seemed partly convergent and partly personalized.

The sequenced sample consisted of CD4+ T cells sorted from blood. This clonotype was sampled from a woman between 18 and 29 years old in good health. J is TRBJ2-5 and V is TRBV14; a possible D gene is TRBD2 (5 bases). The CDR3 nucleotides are TGTGCCAGCAGCCAAATGGACTACCAAGAGACCCAGTACTTC. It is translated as CASSQMDYQETQYF.